Listed below are T cell receptor beta chains from one sample, sequenced in a study of blood T cell repertoires in COVID-19. Repertoires were generated with immunoSEQ multiplex PCR, while TCRdb's copy carries only in-frame clones and drops some. The sample records roughly 200,000 clones, around four fifths being singletons. Sequencing was carried out using peripheral blood. The receptors shown here come from a man aged 35-49 years with active or convalescent COVID-19. CDR3s include the opening cysteine and the closing phenylalanine or tryptophan. The D gene is left open where the match is weak. Clone sizes are given selectively: once, few, many, or a class where the clone is expanded.

j_gene	d_gene	abundance	len	v_gene	CDR3nt	CDR3aa
TRBJ2-7	TRBD1	NA	15	TRBV19	TGTGCCAGTAGTAGGGACAGGGAATCATCCTACGAGCAGTACTTC	CASSRDRESSYEQYF
TRBJ1-4	TRBD1	NA	12	TRBV2	TGTGCCAGCGGCAGGGGGCATGAAAAACTGTTTTTT	CASGRGHEKLFF
TRBJ2-1	TRBD1	NA	14	TRBV5-1	TGCGCCACCCGGGACAGTCGATCAATCAATGAGCAGTTCTTC	CATRDSRSINEQFF
TRBJ1-3	NA	NA	15	TRBV19	TGTGCCAGTAGACCTTGGGGGGGCTCTGGAAACACCATATATTTT	CASRPWGGSGNTIYF
TRBJ2-3	NA	NA	16	TRBV30	TGTGCCTGGAGTGCCCTCAACAGTAGGCCACCCGATACGCAGTATTTT	CAWSALNSRPPDTQYF
TRBJ1-6	NA	NA	17	TRBV2	TGTGCCAGCAGTGAAGGGTCAGTTAGTTTCAGGAATTCACCCCTCCACTTT	CASSEGSVSFRNSPLHF
TRBJ2-1	TRBD1	NA	15	TRBV7-2	TGTGCCAGCAGCTTAGGGGGGACAGGGGGATATGAGCAGTTCTTC	CASSLGGTGGYEQFF
TRBJ2-2	TRBD1	NA	15	TRBV11-2	TGTGCCAGCAGCATCTCGGGACAGTCAACCGGGGAGCTGTTTTTT	CASSISGQSTGELFF
TRBJ1-4	NA	NA	14	TRBV30	TGTGCCTGGGGAAGACAGAATATTAATGAAAAACTGTTTTTT	CAWGRQNINEKLFF
TRBJ2-5	NA	NA	14	TRBV6-5	TGTGCCAGCAGTTCCAGGGGTTACCAAGAGACCCAGTACTTC	CASSSRGYQETQYF
TRBJ1-2	TRBD1	NA	16	TRBV4-1	TGCGCCAGCAGCCAAACCGGGACAGGGATTCTGGATGGCTACACCTTC	CASSQTGTGILDGYTF
TRBJ1-1	NA	NA	14	TRBV5-6	TGTGCCAGCAGCGTGGATTACAGGAACACTGAAGCTTTCTTT	CASSVDYRNTEAFF
TRBJ1-2	TRBD1	many	15	TRBV4-2	TGTGCCAGCAGCCCCGGACAGGGTCTGGGCTATGGCTACACCTTC	CASSPGQGLGYGYTF
TRBJ2-5	TRBD2	NA	18	TRBV5-4	TGTGCCAGCAGCCTCCGACGAGCTAGCGGGGGGTCGGGAGAGACCCAGTACTTC	CASSLRRASGGSGETQYF
TRBJ2-1	NA	NA	12	TRBV7-9	TGTGCCAGCAGCTCCCCTCTCAGGCCGCAGTTCTTC	CASSSPLRPQFF
TRBJ1-2	TRBD1	NA	14	TRBV15	TGTGCCACCAGCAGCAGGACAGGGATCCATGGCTACACCTTC	CATSSRTGIHGYTF
TRBJ2-7	TRBD1	NA	15	TRBV27	TGTGCCAGCAGTTTATCGGGGACAGCAGCCTACGAGCAGTACTTC	CASSLSGTAAYEQYF
TRBJ1-6	NA	NA	17	TRBV2	TGTGCCAGCAGTGAAGACGCCGGGAGCTCCTATAATTCACCCCTCCACTTT	CASSEDAGSSYNSPLHF
TRBJ1-1	TRBD1	NA	16	TRBV11-2	TGTGCCAGCAGCCCCCTAGTGGGACAGAAGAACACTGAAGCTTTCTTT	CASSPLVGQKNTEAFF
TRBJ1-5	NA	NA	16	TRBV7-9	TGTGCCAGCAGTCAAAGCGGGGGGGCGGACAATCAGCCCCAGCATTTT	CASSQSGGADNQPQHF
TRBJ2-6	TRBD1	NA	17	TRBV6-1	TGTGCCAGCAGTGTTCCGGGACAGGCTCCCGGGGCCAACGTCCTGACTTTC	CASSVPGQAPGANVLTF
TRBJ2-2	NA	NA	14	TRBV2	TGTGCCAGCAAAGACAGAAAGAACACCGGGGAGCTGTTTTTT	CASKDRKNTGELFF